Sequencing of this TCR beta chain was carried out in a study of glioma-infiltrating T cells. The sample holds many counts of this clonotype. Using RNA template, CDR3s of TCR alpha and beta were amplified with iRepertoire arm-PCR. MiXCR, applied by TCRdb to the multiplex PCR reads, yields one record per CDR3 protein. The sample yields about 93,000 distinct CDR3 sequences, roughly 40% seen once. The CDR3 is 15 residues long. The trim removed 5 bases at V and 3 bases at J, leaving 7 bases unmatched. From germline, CDR1 is LGHDT and CDR2 YNNKEL (reference sequence). Sequences were obtained from glioma tissue, nonneoplastic brain tissue, or PBMCs (not recorded which). This TCR came from a human donor with low-grade glioma or glioblastoma, undergoing nonglioma brain surgery, or in good health (not recorded which). This rearrangement joins TRBV3-1 to TRBJ2-7; TRBD1 agrees at 10 bases. CDR3 loop: CASSSRDRGIYEQYF. CDR3 nucleotides: TGTGCCAGCAGCAGCCGGGACAGGGGAATCTACGAGCAGTACTTC.